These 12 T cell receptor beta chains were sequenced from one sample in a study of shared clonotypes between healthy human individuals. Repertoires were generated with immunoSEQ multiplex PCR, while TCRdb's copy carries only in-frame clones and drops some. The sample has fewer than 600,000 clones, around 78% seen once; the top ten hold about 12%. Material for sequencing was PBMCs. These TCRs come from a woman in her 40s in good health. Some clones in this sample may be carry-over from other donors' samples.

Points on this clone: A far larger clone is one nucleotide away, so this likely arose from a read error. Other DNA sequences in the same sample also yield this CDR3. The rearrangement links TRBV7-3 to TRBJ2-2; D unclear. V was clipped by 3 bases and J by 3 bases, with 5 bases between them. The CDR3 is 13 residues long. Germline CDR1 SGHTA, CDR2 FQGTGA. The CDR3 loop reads CASSFTHTGELFF. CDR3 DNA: TGTGCCAGCAGCTTTACACACACCGGGGAGCTGTTTTTT.

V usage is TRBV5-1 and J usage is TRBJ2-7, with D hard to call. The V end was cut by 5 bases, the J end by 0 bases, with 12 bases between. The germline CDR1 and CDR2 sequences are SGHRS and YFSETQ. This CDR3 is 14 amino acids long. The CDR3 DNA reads TGCGCCAGCAGGCTGGACCCCAGCTCCTACGAGCAGTACTTC. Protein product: CASRLDPSSYEQYF.

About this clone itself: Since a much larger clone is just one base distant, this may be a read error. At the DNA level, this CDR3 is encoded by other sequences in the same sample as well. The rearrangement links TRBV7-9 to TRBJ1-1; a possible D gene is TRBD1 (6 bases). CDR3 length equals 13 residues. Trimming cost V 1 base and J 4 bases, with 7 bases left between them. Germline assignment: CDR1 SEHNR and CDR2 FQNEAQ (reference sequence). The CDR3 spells CASSLEGGTEAFF. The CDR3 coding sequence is TGTGCCAGCAGCTTAGAGGGGGGCACTGAAGCTTTCTTT.

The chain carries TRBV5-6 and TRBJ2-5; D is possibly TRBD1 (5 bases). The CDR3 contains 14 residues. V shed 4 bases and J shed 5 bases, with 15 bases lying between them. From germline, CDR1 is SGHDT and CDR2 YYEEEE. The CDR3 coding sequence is TGTGCCAGCAGCCAACGCTGGGGCCGGGAGACCCAGTACTTC. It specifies CASSQRWGRETQYF.

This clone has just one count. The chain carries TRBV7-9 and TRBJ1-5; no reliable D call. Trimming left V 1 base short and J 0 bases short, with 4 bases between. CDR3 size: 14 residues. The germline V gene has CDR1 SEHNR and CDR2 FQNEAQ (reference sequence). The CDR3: CASSLVTSNQPQHF. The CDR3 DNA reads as TGTGCCAGCAGCTTAGTTACTAGCAATCAGCCCCAGCATTTT.

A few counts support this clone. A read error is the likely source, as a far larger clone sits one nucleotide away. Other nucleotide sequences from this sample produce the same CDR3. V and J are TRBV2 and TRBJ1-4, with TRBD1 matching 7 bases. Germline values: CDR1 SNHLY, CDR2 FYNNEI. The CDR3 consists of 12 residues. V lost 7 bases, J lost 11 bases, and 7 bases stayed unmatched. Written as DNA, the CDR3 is TGTGCCAGCATCTCAACAGGGGAGAAACTGTTTTTT. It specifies CASISTGEKLFF.

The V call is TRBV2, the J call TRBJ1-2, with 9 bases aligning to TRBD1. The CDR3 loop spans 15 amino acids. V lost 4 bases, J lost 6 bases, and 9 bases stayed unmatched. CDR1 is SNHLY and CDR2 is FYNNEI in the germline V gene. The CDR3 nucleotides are TGTGCCAGCAGTGTGTGGGGCACAGGGGGCGATGGCTACACCTTC. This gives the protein CASSVWGTGGDGYTF.

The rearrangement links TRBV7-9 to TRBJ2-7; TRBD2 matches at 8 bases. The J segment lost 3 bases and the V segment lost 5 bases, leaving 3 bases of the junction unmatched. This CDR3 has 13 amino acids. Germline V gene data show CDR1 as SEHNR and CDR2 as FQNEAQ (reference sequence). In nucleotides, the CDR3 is TGTGCCAGCAGCGCGGGGGGCGTCTACGAGCAGTACTTC. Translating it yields CASSAGGVYEQYF.

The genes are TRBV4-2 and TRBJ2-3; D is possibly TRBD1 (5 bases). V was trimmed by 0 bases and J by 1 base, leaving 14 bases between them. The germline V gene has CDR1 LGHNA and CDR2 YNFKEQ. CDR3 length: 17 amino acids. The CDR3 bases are TGTGCCAGCAGCCAAGATTCTGGCAGGGTAGGCACAGATACGCAGTATTTT. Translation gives CASSQDSGRVGTDTQYF.

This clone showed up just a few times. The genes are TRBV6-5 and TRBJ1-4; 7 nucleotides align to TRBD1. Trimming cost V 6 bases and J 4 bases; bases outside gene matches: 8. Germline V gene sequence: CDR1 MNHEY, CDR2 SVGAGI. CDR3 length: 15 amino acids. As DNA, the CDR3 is TGTGCCAGCAGCCCAGACAGGGCCCATAATGAAAAACTGTTTTTT. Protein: CASSPDRAHNEKLFF.

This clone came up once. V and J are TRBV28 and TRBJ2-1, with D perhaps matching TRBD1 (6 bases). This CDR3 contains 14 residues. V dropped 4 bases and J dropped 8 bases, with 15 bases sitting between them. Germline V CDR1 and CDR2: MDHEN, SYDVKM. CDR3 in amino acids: CASSSLQGFHEQFF. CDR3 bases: TGTGCCAGCAGTTCCTTACAGGGTTTTCATGAGCAGTTCTTC.

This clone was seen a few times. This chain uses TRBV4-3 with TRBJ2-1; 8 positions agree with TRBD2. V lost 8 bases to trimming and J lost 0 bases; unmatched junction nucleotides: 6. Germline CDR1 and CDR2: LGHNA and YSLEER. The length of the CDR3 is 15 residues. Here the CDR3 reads CASGLAGNSYNEQFF. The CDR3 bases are TGCGCCAGCGGTTTAGCGGGGAACTCCTACAATGAGCAGTTCTTC.